One sample yielded the 20 T cell receptor beta chains listed below, sequenced in a study of CD8+CD57+ T cells in acquired aplastic anemia. It was genomic DNA that served as the template for profiling TCR beta VDJ and CDR3. TCRdb independently ran MiXCR on the reads; one entry per CDR3 protein. This table holds approximately 200,000 distinct CDR3 sequences, approximately 57% found once. Material for sequencing was sorted CD4+, CD8+, or CD8+CD57+ T cells (not recorded which) from PBMCs. These receptors all come from a human donor in good health.

J is TRBJ2-5 and V is TRBV10-3, with D tentatively TRBD2 (6 bases). The length of the CDR3 is 16 residues. Germline V gene sequence: CDR1 ENHRY, CDR2 SYGVKD. V gave up 10 bases and J gave up 0 bases, with 21 bases separating them. The DNA for the CDR3 is TGTGCCAGCAGAAACCTCGGCGGGGCAAACCAAGAGACCCAGTACTTC. Protein product: CASRNLGGANQETQYF.

The rearrangement links TRBV20-1 to TRBJ1-1; TRBD1 matches 7 bases. Germline CDR1 and CDR2: DFQATT and SNEGSKA (reference sequence). The CDR3 totals 13 residues. The junction had 4 bases not matched to a gene; V was cut back by 2 bases and J by 4 bases. The CDR3 here is CSARSGGSTEAFF. The CDR3 DNA sequence: TGCAGTGCTAGATCAGGGGGTTCCACTGAAGCTTTCTTT.

The CDR3 sequence is CASSPDSTNEKLFF. The CDR3 region has the DNA TGTGCCAGCAGCCCCGACAGCACTAATGAAAAACTGTTTTTT. The V and J genes are TRBV7-6 and TRBJ1-4, with D maybe TRBD1 (5 bases). The V end lost 5 bases, the J end lost 2 bases, and 9 bases lay between the germline ends. The CDR3 loop spans 14 amino acids. Germline lookup yields CDR1 SGHVS and CDR2 FNYEAQ.

This clonotype showed up just a few times. V gene TRBV19 combines with J gene TRBJ1-5; the D is unclear. The germline gives CDR1 LNHDA, CDR2 SQIVND (reference sequence). The ends were cut back, 3 bases at V and 3 bases at J, with 9 bases in the middle. CDR3 length: 14 amino acids. The CDR3 region has the DNA TGTGCCAGTAGTATGGATAGGGTCAATCAGCCCCAGCATTTT. Amino acid sequence: CASSMDRVNQPQHF.

The chain recombines TRBV3-1 with TRBJ2-1; 10 nucleotides match TRBD2. V shed 1 base and J 15 bases; nucleotides not matched to a gene: 9. The germline V gene has CDR1 LGHDT and CDR2 YNNKEL (reference sequence). This CDR3 has 14 amino acids. CDR3 residues: CASSQGGSGLAPFF. CDR3 coding DNA: TGTGCCAGCAGCCAAGGCGGCTCGGGACTAGCGCCGTTCTTC.

CDR3 coding DNA: TGTGCCAGCAGCTTACCCCCGGACACGTTAGGCGATGGCTACACCTTC. This codes for CASSLPPDTLGDGYTF. The chain combines TRBV7-9 with TRBJ1-2; the D gene is possibly TRBD1 (5 bases). Germline loops: CDR1 SEHNR, CDR2 FQNEAQ (reference sequence). The CDR3 runs 16 residues. V was cut by 2 bases and J by 6 bases, with 19 bases left in between.

This clonotype came up many times. The chain links TRBV7-6 to TRBJ2-2; D possibly corresponds to TRBD1 (6 bases). Germline V gene data show CDR1 as SGHVS and CDR2 as FNYEAQ. Trimming left V 5 bases short and J 4 bases short, with 14 bases between. The CDR3 extends over 15 amino acids. CDR3: CASSHRALATGELFF. CDR3 nucleotides: TGTGCCAGCAGCCACAGGGCCCTAGCCACCGGGGAGCTGTTTTTT.

In its sample, this clonotype was seen a few times. The chain recombines TRBV19 with TRBJ1-6; D is undetermined. Trimming removed 7 bases from V and 6 bases from J, with 7 bases in between. From germline, CDR1 is LNHDA and CDR2 SQIVND (reference sequence). The CDR3 is 12 amino acids. CDR3 loop: CASKHSNSPLHF. For the CDR3, the DNA is TGTGCCAGTAAGCACAGTAATTCACCCCTCCACTTT.

The rearrangement links TRBV7-9 to TRBJ2-5, with D perhaps TRBD2 (5 bases). V was pared by 5 bases and J by 4 bases, with 14 bases between. The V gene's germline CDR1 is SEHNR and CDR2 FQNEAQ (reference sequence). The CDR3 contains 14 residues. For the CDR3, the DNA is TGTGCCAGCAGCCAGGCCCGGGATCGAGAGACCCAGTACTTC. This codes for CASSQARDRETQYF.

The chain is built from TRBV4-1 and TRBJ2-7; weak D call: TRBD1 (6 bases). This CDR3 region has 16 residues. In germline, CDR1 is MGHRA, CDR2 YSYEKL. Trimming removed 4 bases at V and 6 bases at J, with 22 bases between. The CDR3 coding sequence is TGCGCCAGCAGCCCAAGGGGTTCGGGGACACCAGGCGAGCAGTACTTC. Translated: CASSPRGSGTPGEQYF.

The chain employs TRBV7-9 and TRBJ2-3, with D perhaps TRBD1 or TRBD2 (5 bases each). Trimming removed 4 bases at V and 11 bases at J, with 13 bases between. There are 12 residues in the CDR3. Germline values: CDR1 SEHNR, CDR2 FQNEAQ (reference sequence). The DNA for the CDR3 is TGTGCCAGCAGCTGGGGACGAATTGAGCAGTATTTT. Translation gives CASSWGRIEQYF.

The V call is TRBV9, the J call TRBJ2-1, with TRBD2 matching 8 bases. The germline CDR1 and CDR2 sequences are SGDLS and YYNGEE. Trimming removed 0 bases from V and 9 bases from J; junction bases left unmatched: 8. CDR3 length: 15 residues. In nucleotides, the CDR3 is TGTGCCAGCAGCGTAGGGGGACTAGACCATGGTGAGCAGTTCTTC. This encodes CASSVGGLDHGEQFF.

This clonotype appeared once. The V call is TRBV12-3 or TRBV12-4, the J call TRBJ1-1, with D uncertain. This CDR3 is 11 amino acids long. V lost 6 bases and J lost 8, with 10 bases in between. CDR3 coding DNA: TGTGCCAGCAGGGCGACCGTAGAAGCTTTCTTT. It codes for CASRATVEAFF.

The J gene is TRBJ2-7, the V gene TRBV20-1; a possible D gene is TRBD1 (5 bases). The CDR3 covers 14 residues. V lost 0 bases and J lost 4, with 13 bases in between. The germline V gene has CDR1 DFQATT and CDR2 SNEGSKA (reference sequence). The CDR3 reads CSAREGQSQYEQYF. CDR3 in DNA: TGCAGTGCTAGAGAGGGGCAGAGCCAGTACGAGCAGTACTTC.

This sequence joins TRBV13 and TRBJ2-3; TRBD1 aligns across 7 bases. The CDR3 contains 16 residues. V was clipped by 1 base and J by 6 bases; unmatched bases: 10. Germline V lookup: CDR1 PRHDT, CDR2 FYEKMQ (reference sequence). The CDR3 bases are TGTGCCAGCAGCTTAGCTGGACAGGCAAGGTGGGATACGCAGTATTTT. Translating it yields CASSLAGQARWDTQYF.

This clonotype occurred many times. This rearrangement joins TRBV6-1 to TRBJ2-6, with unresolved D. The CDR3 loop spans 14 amino acids. V lost 8 bases and J 1 base, leaving 9 bases between the germline ends. Germline V CDR1 and CDR2: MNHNS, SASEGT. CDR3: CASVRPSGANVLTF. As DNA, the CDR3 is TGTGCCAGCGTCAGACCGTCTGGGGCCAACGTCCTGACTTTC.

The J gene is TRBJ2-3, the V gene TRBV20-1; D may match TRBD1 or TRBD2 (5 bases each). The CDR3 has 14 residues. CDR1 is DFQATT, CDR2 SNEGSKA, per germline (reference sequence). The V end was cut by 3 bases, the J end by 5 bases, with 15 bases between. The CDR3 DNA reads TGCAGTGCTAGTGAGGGACGGAGTCAAGATACGCAGTATTTT. This encodes CSASEGRSQDTQYF.

The V call is TRBV19, the J call TRBJ1-1, with D maybe TRBD1 (6 bases). Trimming shortened V by 3 bases and J by 7 bases, and 12 bases separated the two germline ends. Germline-derived CDR1 and CDR2 are LNHDA and SQIVND (reference sequence). The CDR3 contains 13 residues. CDR3 sequence reads: CASSIRGGGEAFF. Written as DNA, the CDR3 is TGTGCCAGTAGTATCCGGGGAGGGGGTGAAGCTTTCTTT.

V usage is TRBV19 and J usage is TRBJ1-1; D not certain. The CDR3 extends over 11 amino acids. Germline V gene data show CDR1 as LNHDA and CDR2 as SQIVND (reference sequence). V lost 3 bases and J 10 bases, leaving 9 bases between the germline ends. The CDR3 is CASSIKVVAFF. The CDR3 nucleotides are TGTGCCAGTAGTATCAAGGTAGTAGCTTTCTTT.

The chain has TRBV7-9 and TRBJ2-5, with 9 bases matching TRBD2. V trimming: 7 bases; J trimming: 5 bases; junction bases outside the gene matches: 17. There are 17 residues in the CDR3. The germline CDR1 and CDR2 sequences are SEHNR and FQNEAQ (reference sequence). The CDR3 region has the DNA TGTGCCAGCACGGCCTACAGGGAAGGGACTAGCTTGGAGACCCAGTACTTC. This codes for CASTAYREGTSLETQYF. The whole variable domain, filled in from reference TRBV7-9 and TRBJ2-5, reads DTGVSQNPRHKITKRGQNVTFRCDPISEHNRLYWYRQTLGQGPEFLTYFQNEAQLEKSRLLSDRFSAERPKGSFSTLEIQRTEQGDSAMYLCASTAYREGTSLETQYFGPGTRLLVL.